This T cell receptor (beta chain) comes out of a study of T cells in narcolepsy. The overall study: Healthy controls were enrolled alongside patients with narcolepsy type 1 or type 2.

As to this clone: Its matching antigen is unknown.

The CDR3 length is 13 residues. CDR1 is SGHTS and CDR2 is YDEGEE in the germline V gene. V lost 0 bases and J lost 3, with 6 bases in between. TCRdb's table, derived via immunoSEQ multiplex PCR, lists solely in-frame clones and lacks some. The sample holds about 35,000 clones, approximately 77% seen once. Study-wide points: HCRT-specific and TRIB2-specific autoreactive clonotypes appeared among same-patient CSF and blood CD4+ clonotypes. Blood of same and different patients, but not healthy controls, reportedly held recurring autoreactive clonotypes. In some patient and control memory CD4+ samples, autoreactive clones were absent.

The sample taken for sequencing was memory (CD45RA-) CD4+ T cells from blood. This rearrangement joins TRBV5-8 to TRBJ1-2; no firm D call. The sequence came from a human donor in good health. CDR3 in amino acids: CASSLGADYGYTF. The CDR3 coding sequence is TGTGCCAGCAGCTTGGGGGCGGACTATGGCTACACCTTC.